The 19 T cell receptor beta chains below were found in one sample sequenced in a study of shared clonotypes between healthy human individuals. The naive CD8 population came from CD45RO-negative cells selected for CCR7, without terminally differentiated effector memory CD45RA+ cells. Clones were sequenced by immunoSEQ multiplex PCR, and TCRdb holds only the in-frame ones, with some missing. The sample records approximately 2,200,000 clones, under 95% being singletons. Source material: naive CD8+ T cells from PBMCs. These receptor sequences come from a man between 18 and 35 years old in good health. Some clones in this sample may be carry-over from other donors' samples.

DNA of the CDR3: TGTGCCAGCAGTCTCCAGGCAGGTCCGGGAAACATTCAGTACTTC. Translation: CASSLQAGPGNIQYF. The chain carries TRBV27 and TRBJ2-4; D is ambiguous. This CDR3 is 15 amino acids long. V gave up 5 bases and J gave up 6 bases, with 17 bases separating them. Germline CDR1 and CDR2: MNHEY and SMNVEV (reference sequence).

The J gene is TRBJ1-2, the V gene TRBV29-1; no reliable D call. The CDR3 extends over 11 amino acids. The V end lost 7 bases, the J end lost 0 bases, and 6 bases lay between the germline ends. From germline, CDR1 is SQVTM and CDR2 ANQGSEA. Here the CDR3 reads CSANSNYGYTF. Written as DNA, the CDR3 is TGCAGCGCTAACTCTAACTATGGCTACACCTTC.

The genes are TRBV7-8 and TRBJ1-4, with TRBD1 matching 7 bases. The CDR3 spans 15 residues. Trimming took 4 bases from V and 3 from J; bases not matched to a gene: 5. From germline, CDR1 is SGHVS and CDR2 FQNEAQ. The CDR3 nucleotides read TGTGCCAGCAGCTCATTCGGGACAGCTAATGAAAAACTGTTTTTT. This codes for CASSSFGTANEKLFF.

This clone was counted a few times. The CDR3 sequence is CSVEGSGELFF. The DNA of the CDR3 is TGCAGCGTTGAGGGTTCCGGGGAGCTGTTTTTT. The chain links TRBV29-1 to TRBJ2-2; D is ambiguous. The CDR3 has 11 residues. V dropped 3 bases and J dropped 6 bases, with 5 bases sitting between them. The germline gives CDR1 SQVTM, CDR2 ANQGSEA.

This clone was picked up one time. The V gene is TRBV28, the J gene TRBJ1-5; 7 bases align to TRBD1. Losses at the gene ends were 6 bases for V and 4 bases for J; bases not matched to a gene: 6. Germline assignment: CDR1 MDHEN and CDR2 SYDVKM. This CDR3 spans 14 amino acids. CDR3: CASRKTGMNQPQHF. The CDR3 DNA is TGTGCCAGCAGAAAGACAGGGATGAATCAGCCCCAGCATTTT.

In its sample, this clone was seen once. The chain carries TRBV27 and TRBJ2-7; TRBD1 might be the D (5 bases). The CDR3 totals 14 residues. CDR1 and CDR2 (germline): MNHEY, SMNVEV (reference sequence). Between the trimmed V and J ends, which lost 3 bases and 5 bases, there was a span of 14 bases. CDR3 nucleotides: TGTGCCAGCAGTTTTACAGGAGCCGCTGACGAGCAGTACTTC. Translating gives CASSFTGAADEQYF.

The rearrangement joins TRBV6-5 to TRBJ1-4; D call uncertain. Germline V gives CDR1 MNHEY, CDR2 SVGAGI. V was pared by 5 bases and J by 7 bases, with 17 bases between. CDR3 length: 15 residues. CDR3 loop: CASSPGTVSGEKLFF. The CDR3, as DNA: TGTGCCAGCAGTCCCGGAACGGTGTCTGGTGAAAAACTGTTTTTT.

The chain has TRBV7-8 and TRBJ2-7; 7 bases agree with TRBD1. The CDR3 sequence is 14 residues long. The J segment lost 6 bases and the V segment lost 5 bases, leaving 10 bases of the junction unmatched. CDR1 and CDR2 from the germline V gene are SGHVS and FQNEAQ. CDR3 amino acids: CASSPDRVPREQYF. For the CDR3, the DNA is TGTGCCAGCAGCCCAGACAGGGTTCCACGCGAGCAGTACTTC.

This sequence joins TRBV5-1 and TRBJ2-7; the D is unclear. Germline V lookup: CDR1 SGHRS, CDR2 YFSETQ. This CDR3 contains 15 residues. The V end lost 0 bases, the J end lost 2 bases, and 12 bases lay between the germline ends. The CDR3 coding sequence is TGCGCCAGCAGCTTGGCTGGGGAAAGCACCTACGAGCAGTACTTC. This encodes CASSLAGESTYEQYF.

In regard to this clone: Different DNA sequences within this sample yield the same CDR3. The rearrangement uses TRBV19 and TRBJ2-7, with TRBD1 matching over 7 bases. This CDR3 spans 14 amino acids. The germline gives CDR1 LNHDA, CDR2 SQIVND (reference sequence). V was clipped by 3 bases and J by 2 bases; unmatched bases: 4. In nucleotides, the CDR3 is TGTGCCAGTAGTATCGGAACAGGGGCCTACGAGCAGTACTTC. Encoded protein: CASSIGTGAYEQYF.

The J gene is TRBJ2-3, the V gene TRBV28; the match to TRBD1 covers 9 bases. Germline CDR1 reads MDHEN; CDR2 reads SYDVKM. The CDR3 is 14 amino acids. The V gene end was trimmed by 9 bases and the J gene end by 2 bases; junction bases not matched to a gene: 6. As DNA, the CDR3 is TGTGCCAGGGGTGACAGGGGGTTCACAGATACGCAGTATTTT. Translating it yields CARGDRGFTDTQYF.

V is TRBV19 and J is TRBJ1-1; D is unclear. CDR1 is LNHDA, CDR2 SQIVND, per germline (reference sequence). V lost 7 bases, J lost 10 bases, and 19 bases lay in between. The CDR3 runs 13 residues. CDR3 protein: CASTPATSLGAFF. Here the CDR3 DNA reads TGTGCCAGTACCCCCGCCACCTCCCTGGGAGCTTTCTTT.

As regards this clone: The sample carries other DNA sequences with the same CDR3. The genes are TRBV6-6 and TRBJ2-1, with 12 bases that match TRBD2. Germline-derived CDR1 and CDR2 are MNHNY and SVGAGI (reference sequence). V lost 5 bases and J lost 4; bases outside the gene matches: 0. The CDR3 covers 14 residues. This CDR3 reads CASSLAGGYNEQFF. CDR3 nucleotide sequence: TGTGCCAGCAGTCTAGCGGGAGGGTACAATGAGCAGTTCTTC.

The V call is TRBV7-9, the J call TRBJ2-1; a weak D match, TRBD2 (6 bases). The length of the CDR3 is 14 residues. The germline V gene has CDR1 SEHNR and CDR2 FQNEAQ (reference sequence). Trimming shortened V by 8 bases and J by 6 bases, and 17 bases separated the two germline ends. CDR3: CASGTPGSLNEQFF. The CDR3 coding sequence is TGTGCCAGCGGAACCCCCGGGAGCCTCAATGAGCAGTTCTTC.

The chain combines TRBV11-2 with TRBJ2-3; TRBD2 aligns across 7 bases. The CDR3 has 13 amino acids. V trimming: 5 bases; J trimming: 4 bases; junction bases outside the gene matches: 3. Germline values: CDR1 SGHAT, CDR2 FQNNGV. The CDR3 sequence is CASSRTSSDTQYF. CDR3 coding DNA: TGTGCCAGCAGCCGGACTAGTTCAGATACGCAGTATTTT.

Regarding this clone: A much bigger clone sits one base away, suggesting this may be a read error. V is TRBV11-2 and J is TRBJ2-1; D not resolved. V lost 1 base and J 5 bases, leaving 3 bases between the germline ends. CDR1 and CDR2 (germline): SGHAT, FQNNGV. This CDR3 comprises 12 residues. CDR3 protein: CASSLGDNEQFF. CDR3 nucleotides: TGTGCCAGCAGCTTAGGGGACAATGAGCAGTTCTTC.

The chain carries TRBV28 and TRBJ2-1, with D maybe TRBD2 (6 bases). This CDR3 has 13 residues. Germline assignment: CDR1 MDHEN and CDR2 SYDVKM. V lost 6 bases and J 3 bases, leaving 9 bases between the germline ends. The CDR3 reads CASRAGNYNEQFF. CDR3 coding DNA: TGTGCCAGCAGGGCGGGAAACTACAATGAGCAGTTCTTC.

The rearrangement joins TRBV28 to TRBJ2-7; no clear D. The CDR3 length is 12 residues. Germline values: CDR1 MDHEN, CDR2 SYDVKM. Between the trimmed V and J ends, which lost 3 bases and 4 bases, there was a span of 7 bases. CDR3 bases: TGTGCCAGCAGTTTGGTAGTTTACGAGCAGTACTTC. Encoded protein: CASSLVVYEQYF.

The chain has TRBV5-8 and TRBJ1-1; D remains ambiguous. Looked up from germline, CDR1 is SGHTS and CDR2 is YDEGEE. This CDR3 contains 12 residues. Trimming removed 4 bases at V and 4 bases at J, with 8 bases between. The CDR3 is CASSIWGTEAFF. The CDR3 DNA sequence: TGTGCCAGCAGCATATGGGGCACTGAAGCTTTCTTT. Full variable domain (remainder filled in from reference TRBV5-8 and TRBJ1-1): EAGVTQSPTHLIKTRGQQATLRCSPISGHTSVYWYQQALGLGLQFLLWYDEGEERNRGNFPPRFSGRQFPNYSSELNVNALELEDSALYLCASSIWGTEAFFGQGTRLTVV.